Each of the 10 T cell receptor beta chains below was sequenced from the same sample in a study of blood T cell repertoires in COVID-19. Sequencing was performed with immunoSEQ multiplex PCR; in TCRdb, only in-frame clones are kept and a portion is missing. Of about 310,000 clones listed, nearly 90% are singletons. Material for sequencing was peripheral blood. These receptors were taken from a woman aged 35 to 49 with COVID-19, enrolled during active disease.

This chain joins TRBV11-2 and TRBJ1-6, with D possibly TRBD1 on 5 matching bases. Per the germline V gene, CDR1 is SGHAT and CDR2 is FQNNGV. Trimming took off 5 bases at V and 1 base at J, with 12 bases between the two ends. This CDR3 contains 16 residues. Here the CDR3 DNA reads TGTGCCAGCAGCGGGCCCGGGGGATCCTATAATTCACCCCTCCACTTT. This translates into CASSGPGGSYNSPLHF.

The chain recombines TRBV5-1 with TRBJ2-3, with D hard to call. Germline V gene sequence: CDR1 SGHRS, CDR2 YFSETQ. The ends were cut back, 1 base at V and 4 bases at J, with 7 bases in the middle. This CDR3 region has 13 residues. The CDR3 spells CASSLIPADTQYF. The CDR3 nucleotides read TGCGCCAGCAGCTTGATTCCCGCAGATACGCAGTATTTT.

The V and J genes are TRBV4-2 and TRBJ2-2; 9 positions agree with TRBD2. Germline CDR1 and CDR2: LGHNA and YNFKEQ. The CDR3 is made up of 16 amino acids. Trimming took 4 bases from V and 4 from J; bases not matched to a gene: 7. The CDR3: CASSRGGAHLTGELFF. CDR3 nucleotide sequence: TGTGCCAGCAGCCGCGGGGGGGCTCACCTCACCGGGGAGCTGTTTTTT.

The chain is built from TRBV15 and TRBJ1-2; weak D call: TRBD1 (5 bases). Germline V lookup: CDR1 LNHNV, CDR2 YYDKDF (reference sequence). Between the trimmed V and J ends, which lost 5 bases and 6 bases, there was a span of 22 bases. This CDR3 has 16 residues. The CDR3 loop is CATSLGLGRGVHGYTF. In nucleotides, the CDR3 is TGTGCCACCAGCCTCGGGCTGGGAAGGGGCGTCCATGGCTACACCTTC.

The rearrangement links TRBV19 to TRBJ2-7, with TRBD2 matching 8 bases. The germline gives CDR1 LNHDA, CDR2 SQIVND (reference sequence). The ends lost 0 bases at V and 5 bases at J; junction bases unmatched: 6. This CDR3 is 15 amino acids long. This chain's CDR3 is CASSIDRRRGDEQYF. The CDR3 DNA is TGTGCCAGTAGTATAGATAGGCGGCGGGGGGACGAGCAGTACTTC.

This clone occurred once. The chain is built from TRBV27 and TRBJ2-3, with 8 bases lining up with TRBD2. J lost 3 bases, V lost 7 bases, and 15 bases had no gene match. This CDR3 is built from 17 residues. In germline, CDR1 is MNHEY, CDR2 SMNVEV (reference sequence). CDR3 in amino acids: CASIQLSGTRVTDTQYF. The DNA for the CDR3 is TGTGCCAGCATCCAGCTATCCGGGACTAGAGTTACAGATACGCAGTATTTT.

This clone was seen once. The chain combines TRBV11-3 with TRBJ2-1; 9 bases are a match to TRBD2. V dropped 5 bases and J dropped 7; count of bases not matched to a gene: 12. Germline assignment: CDR1 SGHNT and CDR2 YENEEA. The CDR3 covers 16 residues. Here the CDR3 DNA reads TGTGCCAGCAGCCCAGGTAGCGGGAGACCCGAAAATGAGCAGTTCTTC. This codes for CASSPGSGRPENEQFF.

CDR3 DNA: TGTGCCAGCAGTGAAGTATTTACCGGGGAGCTGTTTTTT. Protein: CASSEVFTGELFF. The V and J genes are TRBV25-1 and TRBJ2-2; D gene unclear. The CDR3 sequence is 13 residues long. Trimming took 2 bases from V and 5 from J, leaving 6 bases between them. The germline gives CDR1 MGHDK, CDR2 SYGVNS.

This clone is a singleton in its sample. The V gene is TRBV5-8, the J gene TRBJ2-1; no firm D call. CDR3 length: 15 amino acids. Deletions cut 6 bases from V and 6 bases from J, with 19 bases between. Germline V gene lookup returns CDR1 SGHTS and CDR2 YDEGEE. As DNA, the CDR3 is TGTGCCAGCATCCTCGGCGCTAGTGCCCGCAATGAGCAGTTCTTC. Protein sequence: CASILGASARNEQFF.

This sequence joins TRBV2 and TRBJ2-1, with D perhaps matching TRBD1 (6 bases). V lost 6 bases and J 7 bases, leaving 13 bases between the germline ends. Germline CDR1 is SNHLY and CDR2 is FYNNEI. The CDR3 loop spans 13 amino acids. The CDR3 spells CASRPQGSNEQFF. CDR3 in DNA: TGTGCCAGCAGACCACAGGGAAGTAATGAGCAGTTCTTC.